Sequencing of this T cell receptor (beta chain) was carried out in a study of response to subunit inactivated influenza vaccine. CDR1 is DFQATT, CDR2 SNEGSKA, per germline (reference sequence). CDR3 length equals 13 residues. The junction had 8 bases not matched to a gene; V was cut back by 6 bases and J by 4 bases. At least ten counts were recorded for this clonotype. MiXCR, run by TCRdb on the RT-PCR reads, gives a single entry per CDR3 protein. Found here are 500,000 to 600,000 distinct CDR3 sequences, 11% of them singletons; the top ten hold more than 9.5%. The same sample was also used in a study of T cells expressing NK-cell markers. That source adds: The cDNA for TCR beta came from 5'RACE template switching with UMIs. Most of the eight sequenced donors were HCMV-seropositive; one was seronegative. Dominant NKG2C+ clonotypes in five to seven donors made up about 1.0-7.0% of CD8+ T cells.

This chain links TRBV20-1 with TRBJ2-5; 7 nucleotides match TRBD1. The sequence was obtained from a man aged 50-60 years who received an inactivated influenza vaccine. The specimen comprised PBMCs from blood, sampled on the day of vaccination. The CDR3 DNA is TGCAGTGCACAGACAGGGATAGGAGAGACCCAGTACTTC. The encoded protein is CSAQTGIGETQYF.